The sequence of this TCR beta chain was determined in a study of vaccination and CD4 T cells after COVID-19. Across the whole study: Post-COVID samples were collected a median about 3.5 months following diagnosis, spanning 35 to 161.

Cultured CD4+ T-cell DNA underwent Oncomine TCR Beta short-read sequencing. TCRdb called the PCR reads again in MiXCR, with one record for every CDR3 protein. The table records 3,000 to 3,500 distinct CDR3 sequences, about four fifths of them present only once. Study findings and constraints: Post-vaccination, and not before, a median about 90% of reactive clones appeared in convalescent patients. Convalescent patients studied were relatively few, and early post-infection timepoints were absent.

As to treatment: roughly 10-day PBMC culture with coronavirus spike peptide pools or control peptides (ViraFEST assay). Cells were cultured for roughly eleven days, and then CD4+ T cells were isolated by negative selection. Comments on this clonotype: As yet, its antigen is unknown.

CDR3 length equals 14 residues. Per germline, CDR1 KGHDR and CDR2 SFDVKD. V shed 5 bases and J shed 8 bases, with 17 bases lying between them. The specimen was CD4+ T cells from blood, cultured in vitro. The TCR comes from a human donor who had recovered from COVID-19. The chain combines TRBV24-1 with TRBJ1-2; no clear D gene. CDR3 sequence: CATSGSGSYGGYTF. DNA of the CDR3: TGTGCCACCAGTGGTTCCGGGTCCTACGGGGGCTACACCTTC.